The entry that follows covers one T cell receptor beta chain sequence. Its antigen is as yet unknown. The sample is drawn from a study of T cells in tuberculosis. In the study overall: Sequenced TCRs come from CD1B-GMM tetramer-binding T cells. This South African cohort compared adolescents with or without latent tuberculosis against adults with active tuberculosis. General study results and limits: Smaller distances to GMM-specific TCRs suggested their expansion in active tuberculosis.

The method was immunoSEQ multiplex PCR; TCRdb's version includes in-frame clones alone and lacks a portion of them. The repertoire has about 44,000 clones, roughly 96% of them found once; the top ten carry approximately 7.9%. Germline assignment: CDR1 MDHEN and CDR2 SYDVKM. V lost 6 bases and J lost 4, with 7 bases in between. There are 12 residues in the CDR3. V usage is TRBV28 and J usage is TRBJ1-3; no clear D. What was sequenced was PBMCs. The receptor comes from a donor aged 10-29 years with latent tuberculosis or without tuberculosis infection. The CDR3: CASSLLGNTIYF. As DNA, the CDR3 is TGTGCCAGCAGCCTCCTCGGAAACACCATATATTTT.